A selection of T cell receptor beta chains follows, all from one sample in a study of cytomegalovirus exposure and HLA in healthy donors. Libraries were prepared by immunoSEQ multiplex PCR; TCRdb keeps only in-frame clonotypes and omits some of them. The sample shows roughly 62,000 clones, roughly 75% of them seen only once. Sequencing used PBMCs. The receptors come from a woman aged 25 to 39 in good health and CMV-seronegative. CDR3s include the opening cysteine and the closing phenylalanine or tryptophan. Fields, in order: clone size, V gene, D gene, J gene, CDR3 DNA, CDR3 protein. A D gene is named only where the DNA matches it firmly. Clone size is given for some rows only: seen once, a few or many times, or a class if the clone is expanded.

-,TRBV5-4,TRBD2,TRBJ2-7,TGTGCCAGCAGCTTTGCGGGAGCCGGCGAGCAGTACTTC,CASSFAGAGEQYF
-,TRBV5-4,TRBD2,TRBJ2-5,TGTGCCAGCAGCCGTCTAGCGGGAGGGTCTTGGGAGACCCAGTACTTC,CASSRLAGGSWETQYF
-,TRBV7-9,-,TRBJ1-4,TGTGCCAGCAGCTTATACAGTGCAACTAATGAAAAACTGTTTTTT,CASSLYSATNEKLFF
-,TRBV18,-,TRBJ1-1,TGTGCCAGCTCACCGGCAGGGAGGGCTGAAGCTTTCTTT,CASSPAGRAEAFF
-,TRBV18,TRBD2,TRBJ2-2,TGTGCCAGCTCACCATCTTTCGGCTCTAGCGGGAGTTTGAACACCGGGGAGCTGTTTTTT,CASSPSFGSSGSLNTGELFF
-,TRBV28,-,TRBJ2-1,TGTGCCAGCAGCCTCGACTCCAGCTCCTACAATGAGCAGTTCTTC,CASSLDSSSYNEQFF
-,TRBV18,-,TRBJ1-1,TGTGCCAGCTCACCAGACAGGTTGAACACTGAAGCTTTCTTT,CASSPDRLNTEAFF
-,TRBV19,TRBD1,TRBJ2-2,TGTGCCAGTAGTAGAACCCCCGGGACAGGGGGCGGCGGGGAGCTGTTTTTT,CASSRTPGTGGGGELFF
-,TRBV7-8,TRBD1,TRBJ2-1,TGTGCCAGCAGACCGGGACAGGGTCTAGGTACGCGGAATGAGCAGTTCTTC,CASRPGQGLGTRNEQFF
-,TRBV6-4,-,TRBJ2-3,TGTGCCAGCAGTGACTCCGGGGGCACAGATACGCAGTATTTT,CASSDSGGTDTQYF
few,TRBV7-2,TRBD2,TRBJ2-3,TGTGCCAGCAGCAAACGACTAGCGGGAGGGGGGACAGATACGCAGTATTTT,CASSKRLAGGGTDTQYF
-,TRBV7-2,TRBD2,TRBJ2-1,TGTGCCAGCAGCTTAGAAGTCAGCGGGAGCGCCTCTTACAATGAGCAGTTCTTC,CASSLEVSGSASYNEQFF
once,TRBV7-3,-,TRBJ1-1,TGTGCCAGCAGCTTAACGCCCTTAGGGCAGGGGACTGAAGCTTTCTTT,CASSLTPLGQGTEAFF
once,TRBV10-1,-,TRBJ2-4,TGCGCCAGCAGTGAGTTCCGGGGGATCCCTAAAAACATTCAGTACTTC,CASSEFRGIPKNIQYF
few,TRBV11-2,-,TRBJ1-1,TGTGCCAGCAGCTTAATCTGGACATACAACACTGAAGCTTTCTTT,CASSLIWTYNTEAFF
once,TRBV28,-,TRBJ2-4,TGTGCCACCTCCCAGGCAGCCAAAAACATTCAGTACTTC,CATSQAAKNIQYF
-,TRBV7-9,-,TRBJ2-7,TGTGCCAGCAGCCTCAGTGGCCAGGGGATGAACGAGCAGTACTTC,CASSLSGQGMNEQYF
-,TRBV10-3,-,TRBJ1-1,TGTGCCATCAGTCTTAGGGGGGGCTTGAACACTGAAGCTTTCTTT,CAISLRGGLNTEAFF
-,TRBV4-1,-,TRBJ1-5,TGCGCCAGCAGCCAAATATACCAGGAGGCGAGCAATCAGCCCCAGCATTTT,CASSQIYQEASNQPQHF
once,TRBV19,TRBD1,TRBJ1-3,TGTGCCAGTAGTATTCGACAGGGGGCGCGAGGAAACACCATATATTTT,CASSIRQGARGNTIYF
few,TRBV7-2,-,TRBJ2-7,TGTGCCAGCAGCCTCACCGGATTCCGGGAGCCTTCCTACGAGCAGTACTTC,CASSLTGFREPSYEQYF
few,TRBV27,TRBD2,TRBJ2-3,TGTGCCAGCAGTTTCCTAGCGGGAGGAGGGACAGATACGCAGTATTTT,CASSFLAGGGTDTQYF
-,TRBV5-4,-,TRBJ1-2,TGTGCCAGCAGCCCCAGAACCCGGGACATCGGCCCCGGAAACTATGGCTACACCTTC,CASSPRTRDIGPGNYGYTF
-,TRBV14,TRBD1,TRBJ2-1,TGTGCCAGCAGCCCCCAGACAGGGGGCTTCTACAATGAGCAGTTCTTC,CASSPQTGGFYNEQFF
-,TRBV7-2,TRBD2,TRBJ2-1,TGTGCCAGCAGCTTAGACGGACTAGCGGCGTTCTTC,CASSLDGLAAFF
-,TRBV6-5,-,TRBJ1-5,TGTGCCAGCAGTTACGACAGGATCAATCAGCCCCAGCATTTT,CASSYDRINQPQHF
-,TRBV18,-,TRBJ2-2,TGTGCCAGCTCACCTACGACGGGCACCGGGGAGCTGTTTTTT,CASSPTTGTGELFF
once,TRBV7-6,TRBD1,TRBJ2-2,TGTGCCAGCAGCCAAACGGGACAGCCCACCGGGGAGCTGTTTTTT,CASSQTGQPTGELFF
-,TRBV28,-,TRBJ1-1,TGTGCCAGCACCCCCCTAGGGGACACTGAAGCTTTCTTT,CASTPLGDTEAFF
few,TRBV11-3,-,TRBJ2-1,TGTGCCAGCAGCTTAGGGGGGGCGGGAGCTAACAATGAGCAGTTCTTC,CASSLGGAGANNEQFF
-,TRBV9,TRBD2,TRBJ2-3,TGTGCCAGCAGCGAAGGGCCCCTAGCGATAGCGGGCCCCCCCCCAGATACGCAGTATTTT,CASSEGPLAIAGPPPDTQYF
-,TRBV12-5,-,TRBJ2-5,TGTGCTAGTGGCTCCTCGGGAGTCGAGACCCAGTACTTC,CASGSSGVETQYF